The next 20 T cell receptor beta chains were all read from a single sample in a study of Graves' ophthalmopathy and Graves' hyperthyroidism. RNA transcripts yielded amplified TCR beta CDR3 regions. Second-round multiplex PCR followed a first-round RT-PCR using HTBI primers. One entry per CDR3 protein results from TCRdb running MiXCR on the multiplex PCR reads. The table has 450,000 to 600,000 distinct CDR3 sequences, 35% to 40% seen once. The source material was peripheral blood or thyroid tissue (not recorded which). The receptor set was obtained from an adult man with Graves' hyperthyroidism.

The chain couples TRBV2 to TRBJ2-5; D is possibly TRBD1 (7 bases). Germline V gene data show CDR1 as SNHLY and CDR2 as FYNNEI. The CDR3 is 14 residues long. V gave up 6 bases and J gave up 5 bases, with 16 bases separating them. CDR3 bases: TGTGCCAGCAGATGGGGGGACAGCAGGGAGACCCAGTACTTC. It translates to CASRWGDSRETQYF.

The rearrangement links TRBV19 to TRBJ2-6; D is ambiguous. V was cut by 2 bases and J by 4 bases, with 6 bases left in between. The CDR3 sequence is 14 residues long. Germline V CDR1 and CDR2: LNHDA, SQIVND (reference sequence). The CDR3 reads CASSILGGANVLTF. DNA of the CDR3: TGTGCCAGTAGTATACTCGGGGGGGCCAACGTCCTGACTTTC.

This clonotype was observed at least ten times. The gene calls are TRBV5-1 and TRBJ2-2; tentative D call: TRBD2 (5 bases). In germline, CDR1 is SGHRS, CDR2 YFSETQ. The CDR3 consists of 15 residues. Trimming shortened V by 4 bases and J by 4 bases, and 14 bases separated the two germline ends. This CDR3 is CASSRGLAGTGELFF. The CDR3 nucleotides read TGCGCCAGCAGCCGTGGGCTAGCAGGCACCGGGGAGCTGTTTTTT.

This clonotype was seen at least ten times. The junction and the germline gene differ at one end; a read error may be behind it. The rearrangement joins TRBV7-7 to TRBJ2-5, with 8 bases matching TRBD1. The CDR3 loop spans 14 amino acids. Germline-derived CDR1 and CDR2 are SSHAT and FNYEAQ (reference sequence). CDR3 nucleotide sequence: TGTGCTAGCAGCTCCAGGGGGCTGGGGGAGACCCAGTACTTC. Encoded protein: CASSSRGLGETQYF.

This clonotype turned up a few times. The genes are TRBV7-3 and TRBJ1-3; D not certain. Per the germline V gene, CDR1 is SGHTA and CDR2 is FQGTGA. The CDR3 totals 15 residues. Trimming cost V 5 bases and J 4 bases, with 15 bases left between them. The CDR3 coding sequence is TGTGCCAGCAGCCCCGGCGGCGGTCGAGGAAACACCATATATTTT. This gives the protein CASSPGGGRGNTIYF.

This clonotype was seen ten or more times. CDR3 loop: CASSLGQDVETQYF. The CDR3 DNA reads as TGTGCCAGCAGCCTGGGACAGGACGTTGAGACCCAGTACTTC. This chain connects TRBV5-5 to TRBJ2-5; 8 bases line up with TRBD1. Trimming cost V 4 bases and J 5 bases; bases outside gene matches: 7. Germline CDR1 SGHKS, CDR2 YYEKEE (reference sequence). This CDR3 is built from 14 residues. Combining the CDR3 with reference TRBV5-5 and TRBJ2-5 gives the whole variable domain DAGVTQSPTHLIKTRGQQVTLRCSPISGHKSVSWYQQVLGQGPQFIFQYYEKEERGRGNFPDRFSARQFPNYSSELNVNALLLGDSALYLCASSLGQDVETQYFGPGTRLLVL.

The V call is TRBV2, the J call TRBJ2-5, with D unresolved. The germline V and J ends were trimmed by 6 bases and 1 base, with 9 bases remaining between them. In germline, CDR1 is SNHLY, CDR2 FYNNEI. The CDR3 contains 13 residues. The CDR3 nucleotides read TGTGCCAGCAGAGTGGGCCTCCAAGAGACCCAGTACTTC. Amino acids: CASRVGLQETQYF. Full variable domain (remainder filled in from reference TRBV2 and TRBJ2-5): EPEVTQTPSHQVTQMGQEVILRCVPISNHLYFYWYRQILGQKVEFLVSFYNNEISEKSEIFDDQFSVERPDGSNFTLKIRSTKLEDSAMYFCASRVGLQETQYFGPGTRLLVL.

This clonotype showed up just a few times. In DNA form, the CDR3 reads TGTGCCAGCAGTTCATTGGACAGCACATCTTGGCCCTACGAGCAGTACTTC. It yields the protein CASSSLDSTSWPYEQYF. This chain uses TRBV11-2 with TRBJ2-7, with a possible D match to TRBD1 (6 bases). Germline CDR1 and CDR2: SGHAT and FQNNGV. This CDR3 has 17 amino acids. V was shortened by 6 bases and J by 2 bases, with 23 bases between the two germline ends.

This rearrangement joins TRBV2 to TRBJ1-2; 10 bases line up with TRBD1. The CDR3 runs to 15 residues. V was pared by 10 bases and J by 2 bases, with 10 bases of the junction left unmatched. Germline V gene lookup returns CDR1 SNHLY and CDR2 FYNNEI. The CDR3 here is CATVYRDRGNYGYTF. The DNA of the CDR3 is TGTGCCACCGTTTACCGGGACAGGGGAAACTATGGCTACACCTTC.

J is TRBJ2-5 and V is TRBV7-2; a possible D gene is TRBD1 (6 bases). The J call could be wrong; TRBJ2-1 is a better fit for the DNA end. The CDR3 spans 13 residues. Germline CDR1 SGHTA, CDR2 FQGNSA. Here the CDR3 DNA reads TGTGCCAGCAGCCCCATTGAACAGGGAGTTCAGTTCTTC. It specifies CASSPIEQGVQFF.

The chain uses TRBV5-4 and TRBJ1-6; TRBD1 agrees at 9 bases. CDR3 length: 14 amino acids. CDR1 and CDR2 (germline): SGHNT, YYREEE (reference sequence). CDR3 coding DNA: TGTGCTGCGACAGGGGGAATGTATAATTCACCCCTCCACTTT. This gives the protein CAATGGMYNSPLHF. The full variable domain, its missing parts supplied by reference TRBV5-4 and TRBJ1-6, is ETGVTQSPTHLIKTRGQQVTLRCSSQSGHNTVSWYQQALGQGPQFIFQYYREEENGRGNFPPRFSGLQFPNYSSELNVNALELDDSALYLCAATGGMYNSPLHFGNGTRLTVT.

This clonotype was seen repeatedly, ten times or more. This chain joins TRBV9 and TRBJ1-5; TRBD1 agrees at 7 bases. The CDR3 has 14 residues. Unmatched junction bases numbered 8, after V lost 4 bases and J lost 7 bases. Germline CDR1 reads SGDLS; CDR2 reads YYNGEE. The CDR3 spells CASSQTGISQPQHF. As DNA, the CDR3 is TGTGCCAGCAGCCAGACAGGGATCAGCCAGCCCCAGCATTTT.

This clonotype was counted ten times or more. The genes are TRBV12-3 or TRBV12-4 and TRBJ1-6; D is uncertain. V was pared by 3 bases and J by 8 bases, with 8 bases between. CDR3 length equals 13 residues. The CDR3 region is CASSFQRHSPLHF. CDR3 nucleotide sequence: TGTGCCAGCAGTTTTCAGAGGCATTCACCCCTCCACTTT.

This chain uses TRBV7-2 with TRBJ1-2, with D perhaps TRBD1 (5 bases). The CDR3 runs 12 residues. The ends were cut back, 5 bases at V and 8 bases at J, with 12 bases in the middle. Germline-derived CDR1 and CDR2 are SGHTA and FQGNSA. The CDR3 nucleotides are TGTGCCAGCAGCCGGAGGGGCGGGGGCTACACCTTC. It yields the protein CASSRRGGGYTF. Using reference TRBV7-2 and TRBJ1-2 for the parts outside the CDR3, the full variable domain is GAGVSQSPSNKVTEKGKDVELRCDPISGHTALYWYRQSLGQGLEFLIYFQGNSAPDKSGLPSDRFSAERTGGSVSTLTIQRTQQEDSAVYLCASSRRGGGYTFGSGTRLTVV.

This clonotype was recorded many times. The V and J genes are TRBV6-1 and TRBJ1-2; D is possibly TRBD1 (5 bases). V shed 7 bases and J shed 7 bases, with 16 bases lying between them. CDR3 size: 13 residues. Germline V gene data show CDR1 as MNHNS and CDR2 as SASEGT. CDR3 sequence: CASMRGVSRGYTF. In DNA form, the CDR3 reads TGTGCCAGCATGAGAGGGGTTTCCCGTGGCTACACCTTC.

This clonotype was detected many times. The chain uses TRBV10-2 and TRBJ1-1; 10 nucleotides agree with TRBD1. This CDR3 is built from 14 residues. The germline CDR1 and CDR2 sequences are WSHSY and SAAADI. With V trimmed by 4 bases and J by 1 base, 0 bases remained unmatched. CDR3 sequence reads: CASSGTGGNTEAFF. CDR3 nucleotide sequence: TGCGCCAGCAGTGGGACAGGGGGGAACACTGAAGCTTTCTTT.

This clonotype has ten or more counts. This chain links TRBV7-9 with TRBJ1-4; 7 bases map to TRBD1. The germline V gene has CDR1 SEHNR and CDR2 FQNEAQ (reference sequence). The CDR3 runs to 15 residues. Trimming took 5 bases from V and 2 from J; bases not matched to a gene: 5. The CDR3 sequence: CASSLEGQTNEKLFF. CDR3 DNA sequence: TGTGCCAGCAGCCTTGAGGGACAGACTAATGAAAAACTGTTTTTT.

The rearrangement joins TRBV10-3 to TRBJ2-5; 10 nucleotides align to TRBD1. The DNA end is a closer match to TRBJ2-1, so the J assignment may be wrong. CDR1 is ENHRY and CDR2 is SYGVKD in the germline V gene. The CDR3 runs to 13 residues. The CDR3: CAIRPGQGWEQFF. Written as DNA, the CDR3 is TGTGCCATCAGGCCGGGACAGGGGTGGGAGCAGTTCTTC.

This clonotype was seen many times. The rearrangement uses TRBV12-3 or TRBV12-4 and TRBJ2-2; D unresolved. With 6 bases removed from V and 4 bases from J, the gap between germline ends came to 12 bases. The CDR3 covers 14 residues. The CDR3 sequence: CASRQWGGTGELFF. CDR3 coding DNA: TGTGCCAGCAGGCAATGGGGTGGCACCGGGGAGCTGTTTTTT.

The genes are TRBV2 and TRBJ2-5, with D maybe TRBD1 (6 bases). Germline V gene data show CDR1 as SNHLY and CDR2 as FYNNEI. The CDR3 has 14 amino acids. V was pared by 8 bases and J by 9 bases, with 22 bases between. DNA of the CDR3: TGTGCCAGCGCCTGGACAGATGGCAATCAGCCCCAGTACTTC. Its translation: CASAWTDGNQPQYF.